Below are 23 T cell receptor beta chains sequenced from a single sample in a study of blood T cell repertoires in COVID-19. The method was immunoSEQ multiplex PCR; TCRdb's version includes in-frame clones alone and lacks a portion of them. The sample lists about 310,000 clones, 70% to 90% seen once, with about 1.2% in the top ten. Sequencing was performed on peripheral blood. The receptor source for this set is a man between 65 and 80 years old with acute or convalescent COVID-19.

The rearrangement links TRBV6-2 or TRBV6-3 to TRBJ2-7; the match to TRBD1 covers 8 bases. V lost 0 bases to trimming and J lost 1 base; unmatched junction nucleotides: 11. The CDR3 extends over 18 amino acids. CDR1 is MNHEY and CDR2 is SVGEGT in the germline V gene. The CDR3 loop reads CASSYSSFQGAQSYEQYF. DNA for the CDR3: TGTGCCAGCAGTTACTCGAGTTTTCAGGGGGCCCAGTCCTACGAGCAGTACTTC.

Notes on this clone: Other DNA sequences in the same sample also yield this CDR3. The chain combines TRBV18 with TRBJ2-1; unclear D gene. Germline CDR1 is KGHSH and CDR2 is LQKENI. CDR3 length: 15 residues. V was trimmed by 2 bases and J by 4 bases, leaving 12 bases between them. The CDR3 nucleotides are TGTGCCAGCTCACCATCAATAGCAGAGTACAATGAGCAGTTCTTC. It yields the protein CASSPSIAEYNEQFF.

CDR3 bases: TGTGCCAGCAGTTACTTGGGACAGGGTTCAGATACGCAGTATTTT. This sequence encodes CASSYLGQGSDTQYF. The chain combines TRBV6-2 or TRBV6-3 with TRBJ2-3; the match to TRBD1 covers 9 bases. CDR1 is MNHEY, CDR2 SVGEGT, per germline. The CDR3 has 15 residues. With 1 base clipped from V and 4 bases from J, the junction kept 3 bases outside the gene matches.

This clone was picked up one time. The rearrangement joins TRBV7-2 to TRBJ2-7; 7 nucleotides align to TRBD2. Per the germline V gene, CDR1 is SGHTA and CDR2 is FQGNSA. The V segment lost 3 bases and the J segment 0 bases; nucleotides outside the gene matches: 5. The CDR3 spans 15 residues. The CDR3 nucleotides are TGTGCCAGCAGCTTCGGGGGGAGCAGCTCCTACGAGCAGTACTTC. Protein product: CASSFGGSSSYEQYF.

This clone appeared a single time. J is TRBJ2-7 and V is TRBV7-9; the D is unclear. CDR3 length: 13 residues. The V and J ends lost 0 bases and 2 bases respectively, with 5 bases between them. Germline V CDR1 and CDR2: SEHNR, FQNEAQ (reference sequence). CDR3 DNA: TGTGCCAGCAGCTTAGCCAGAACCTACGAGCAGTACTTC. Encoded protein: CASSLARTYEQYF.

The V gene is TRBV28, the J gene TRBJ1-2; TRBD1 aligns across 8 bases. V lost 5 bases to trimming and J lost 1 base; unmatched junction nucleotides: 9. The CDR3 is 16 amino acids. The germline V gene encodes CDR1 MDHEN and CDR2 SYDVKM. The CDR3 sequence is CASSQRQGLINYGYTF. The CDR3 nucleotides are TGTGCCAGCAGTCAGCGACAGGGGTTGATTAACTATGGCTACACCTTC.

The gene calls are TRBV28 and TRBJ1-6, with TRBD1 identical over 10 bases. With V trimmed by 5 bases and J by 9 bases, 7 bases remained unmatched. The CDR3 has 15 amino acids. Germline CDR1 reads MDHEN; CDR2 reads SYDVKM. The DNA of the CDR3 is TGTGCCAGCAGTCCTACCCGGACAGGGGGTTCACCCCTCCACTTT. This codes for CASSPTRTGGSPLHF.

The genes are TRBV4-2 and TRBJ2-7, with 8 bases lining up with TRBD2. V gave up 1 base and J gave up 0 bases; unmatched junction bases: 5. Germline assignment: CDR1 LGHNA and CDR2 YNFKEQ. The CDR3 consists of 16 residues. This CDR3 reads CASSQAPSGSSYEQYF. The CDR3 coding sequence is TGTGCCAGCAGCCAAGCCCCCAGCGGGAGCTCCTACGAGCAGTACTTC.

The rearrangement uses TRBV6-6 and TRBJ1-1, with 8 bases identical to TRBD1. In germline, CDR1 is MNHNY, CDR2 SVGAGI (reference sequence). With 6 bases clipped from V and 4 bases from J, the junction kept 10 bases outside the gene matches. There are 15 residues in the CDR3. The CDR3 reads CASSQVTGVSTEAFF. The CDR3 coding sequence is TGTGCCAGCAGCCAGGTGACAGGGGTCAGCACTGAAGCTTTCTTT.

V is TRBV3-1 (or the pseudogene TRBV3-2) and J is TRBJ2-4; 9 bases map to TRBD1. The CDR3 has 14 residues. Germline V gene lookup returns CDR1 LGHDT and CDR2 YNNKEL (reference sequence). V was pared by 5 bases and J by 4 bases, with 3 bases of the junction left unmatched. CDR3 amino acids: CASSSTGGKNIQYF. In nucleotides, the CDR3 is TGTGCCAGCAGCTCGACAGGGGGGAAAAACATTCAGTACTTC.

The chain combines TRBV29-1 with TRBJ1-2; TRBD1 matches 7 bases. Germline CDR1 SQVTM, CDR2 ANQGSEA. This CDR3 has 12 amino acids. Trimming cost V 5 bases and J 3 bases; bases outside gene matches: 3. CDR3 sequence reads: CSVQGVDYGYTF. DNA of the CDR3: TGCAGCGTTCAGGGGGTGGACTATGGCTACACCTTC.

This CDR3 is CASSHLAGEGDQETQYF. CDR3 nucleotide sequence: TGCGCCAGCAGCCACTTAGCGGGAGAAGGGGACCAAGAGACCCAGTACTTC. This chain links TRBV5-1 with TRBJ2-5; 9 nucleotides line up with TRBD2. Losses at the gene ends were 4 bases for V and 0 bases for J; bases not matched to a gene: 10. The CDR3 extends over 17 amino acids. CDR1 and CDR2 (germline): SGHRS, YFSETQ.

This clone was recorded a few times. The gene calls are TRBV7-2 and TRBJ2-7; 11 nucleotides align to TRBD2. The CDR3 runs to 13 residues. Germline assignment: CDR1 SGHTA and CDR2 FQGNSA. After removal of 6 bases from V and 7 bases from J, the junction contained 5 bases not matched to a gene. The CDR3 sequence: CASRLSGREEQYF. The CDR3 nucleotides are TGTGCCAGCAGACTTAGCGGGAGGGAAGAGCAGTACTTC.

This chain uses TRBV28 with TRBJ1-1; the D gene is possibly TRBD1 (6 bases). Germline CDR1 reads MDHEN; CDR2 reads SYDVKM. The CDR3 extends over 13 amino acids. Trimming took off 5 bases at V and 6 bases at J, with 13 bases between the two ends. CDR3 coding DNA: TGTGCCAGCAGTGTATACAGGGTTCCTGAAGCTTTCTTT. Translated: CASSVYRVPEAFF. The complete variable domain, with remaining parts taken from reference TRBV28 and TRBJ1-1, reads DVKVTQSSRYLVKRTGEKVFLECVQDMDHENMFWYRQDPGLGLRLIYFSYDVKMKEKGDIPEGYSVSREKKERFSLILESASTNQTSMYLCASSVYRVPEAFFGQGTRLTVV.

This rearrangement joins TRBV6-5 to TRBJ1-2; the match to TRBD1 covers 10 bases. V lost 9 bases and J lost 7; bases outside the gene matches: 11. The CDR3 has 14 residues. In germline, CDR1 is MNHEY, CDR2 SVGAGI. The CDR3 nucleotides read TGTGCCAGTCGTCCCGGGACAGGGGTTGGTGGCTACACCTTC. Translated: CASRPGTGVGGYTF.

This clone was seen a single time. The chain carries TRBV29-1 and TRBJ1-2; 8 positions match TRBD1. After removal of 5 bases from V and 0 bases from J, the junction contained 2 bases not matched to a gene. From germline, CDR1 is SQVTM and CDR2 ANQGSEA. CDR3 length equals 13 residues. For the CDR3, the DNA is TGCAGCGTTCTGGACAGGGCTAACTATGGCTACACCTTC. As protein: CSVLDRANYGYTF.

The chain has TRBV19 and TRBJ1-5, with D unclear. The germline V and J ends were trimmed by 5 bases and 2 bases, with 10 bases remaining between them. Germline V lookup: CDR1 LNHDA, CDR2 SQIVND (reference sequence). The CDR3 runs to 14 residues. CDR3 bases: TGTGCCAGTAGTTCGAGCTCTGGCAATCAGCCCCAGCATTTT. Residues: CASSSSSGNQPQHF.

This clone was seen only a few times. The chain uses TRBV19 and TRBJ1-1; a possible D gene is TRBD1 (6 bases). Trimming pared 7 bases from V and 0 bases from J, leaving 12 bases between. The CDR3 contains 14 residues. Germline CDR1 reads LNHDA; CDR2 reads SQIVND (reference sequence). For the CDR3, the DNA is TGTGCCAGTACCCCGGGACACTTGAACACTGAAGCTTTCTTT. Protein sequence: CASTPGHLNTEAFF. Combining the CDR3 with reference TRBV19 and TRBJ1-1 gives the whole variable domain DGGITQSPKYLFRKEGQNVTLSCEQNLNHDAMYWYRQDPGQGLRLIYYSQIVNDFQKGDIAEGYSVSREKKESFPLTVTSAQKNPTAFYLCASTPGHLNTEAFFGQGTRLTVV.

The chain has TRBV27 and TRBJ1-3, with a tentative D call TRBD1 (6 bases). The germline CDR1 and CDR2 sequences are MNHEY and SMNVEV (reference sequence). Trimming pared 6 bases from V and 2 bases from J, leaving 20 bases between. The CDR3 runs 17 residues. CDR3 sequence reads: CASRAVATGLAGNTIYF. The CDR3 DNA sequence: TGTGCCAGCAGAGCTGTGGCTACAGGGCTAGCTGGAAACACCATATATTTT.

CDR3 amino acids: CASEGVRKYF. The CDR3 DNA reads as TGTGCCAGTGAAGGGGTTCGTAAGTACTTC. The chain has TRBV28 and TRBJ2-7; maybe TRBD1 (5 bases). The germline CDR1 and CDR2 sequences are MDHEN and SYDVKM. Between the trimmed V and J ends, which lost 9 bases and 11 bases, there was a span of 14 bases. CDR3 length: 10 residues.

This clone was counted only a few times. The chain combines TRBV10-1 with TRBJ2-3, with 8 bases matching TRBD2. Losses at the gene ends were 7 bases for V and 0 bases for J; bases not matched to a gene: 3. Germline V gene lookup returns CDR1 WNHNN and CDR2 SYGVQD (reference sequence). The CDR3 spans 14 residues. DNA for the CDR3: TGCGCCAGCACTAGCGGGTTTAGCACAGATACGCAGTATTTT. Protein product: CASTSGFSTDTQYF.

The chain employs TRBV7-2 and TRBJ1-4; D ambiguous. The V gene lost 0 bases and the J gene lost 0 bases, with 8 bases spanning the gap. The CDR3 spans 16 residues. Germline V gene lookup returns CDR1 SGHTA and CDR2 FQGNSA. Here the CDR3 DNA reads TGTGCCAGCAGCTTAGCATTCTCCCCAACTAATGAAAAACTGTTTTTT. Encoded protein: CASSLAFSPTNEKLFF.

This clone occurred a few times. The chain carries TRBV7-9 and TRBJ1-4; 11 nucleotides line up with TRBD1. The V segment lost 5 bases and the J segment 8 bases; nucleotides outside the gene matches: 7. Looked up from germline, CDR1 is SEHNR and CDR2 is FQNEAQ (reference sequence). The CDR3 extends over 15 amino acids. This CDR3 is CASSLGQGATEKLFF. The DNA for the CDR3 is TGTGCCAGCAGCCTTGGACAGGGGGCTACAGAAAAACTGTTTTTT.